The 29 T cell receptor beta chains listed next were all sequenced from one sample in a study of shared clonotypes between healthy human individuals. Positively selected for CCR7, the CD45RO-negative cells used as naive CD8 cells excluded terminally differentiated effector memory CD45RA+ cells. Some clones are missing from TCRdb's copy, which holds only in-frame ones; the method was immunoSEQ multiplex PCR. Counted here are about 2,200,000 clones, 93% occurring once; the ten biggest clones make up around 1.7%. The sequenced material came from naive CD8+ T cells from PBMCs. These receptors all stem from a man aged 18 to 30 in good health. Some clones in this sample may be carry-over from other donors' samples.

This chain connects TRBV29-1 to TRBJ2-1, with D tentatively TRBD1 or TRBD2 (5 bases each). CDR3 length equals 10 residues. Germline CDR1 SQVTM, CDR2 ANQGSEA. Trimming shortened V by 7 bases and J by 9 bases, and 10 bases separated the two germline ends. CDR3 region: CSAGTPEQFF. The CDR3 DNA follows: TGCAGCGCTGGGACCCCTGAGCAGTTCTTC.

This clone was counted once. The chain uses TRBV7-9 and TRBJ2-1; 12 nucleotides match TRBD2. V was pared by 9 bases and J by 5 bases, with 5 bases of the junction left unmatched. The CDR3 totals 14 residues. Germline V gene lookup returns CDR1 SEHNR and CDR2 FQNEAQ (reference sequence). CDR3 amino acids: CASIRLAGDNEQFF. CDR3 nucleotide sequence: TGTGCCAGTATTCGACTAGCGGGAGACAATGAGCAGTTCTTC.

This sequence joins TRBV19 and TRBJ1-1; TRBD1 aligns across 11 bases. This CDR3 has 13 residues. Losses at the gene ends were 7 bases for V and 3 bases for J; bases not matched to a gene: 1. Germline V gene sequence: CDR1 LNHDA, CDR2 SQIVND (reference sequence). CDR3 nucleotide sequence: TGTGCCAGTACGGACAGGGGGCACACTGAAGCTTTCTTT. It is translated as CASTDRGHTEAFF.

The rearrangement joins TRBV7-9 to TRBJ1-1; the D gene is possibly TRBD1 (5 bases). V was clipped by 5 bases and J by 2 bases, with 6 bases between them. The germline V gene encodes CDR1 SEHNR and CDR2 FQNEAQ (reference sequence). The CDR3 spans 12 residues. The CDR3, as DNA: TGTGCCAGCAGCGGACAAAACACTGAAGCTTTCTTT. Protein: CASSGQNTEAFF.

This chain joins TRBV30 and TRBJ1-5; D gene unclear. This CDR3 region has 13 residues. Germline CDR1 and CDR2: GTSNPN and SVGIG (reference sequence). V lost 3 bases and J 2 bases, leaving 8 bases between the germline ends. This CDR3 reads CAWSHWGNQPQHF. CDR3 in DNA: TGTGCCTGGAGCCATTGGGGCAATCAGCCCCAGCATTTT.

The V call is TRBV27, the J call TRBJ2-1, with a weak D call TRBD2 (5 bases). The CDR3 covers 16 residues. The V gene's germline CDR1 is MNHEY and CDR2 SMNVEV (reference sequence). Between the trimmed V and J ends, which lost 5 bases and 8 bases, there was a span of 22 bases. DNA for the CDR3: TGTGCCAGCAGTCCGCTCCCCCTAGCCCCCGTCGATGAGCAGTTCTTC. Encoded protein: CASSPLPLAPVDEQFF.

For this clone: This specimen includes other DNA sequences encoding the same CDR3. V gene TRBV5-1 combines with J gene TRBJ2-2; D is undetermined. The V end was cut by 0 bases, the J end by 3 bases, with 6 bases between. Germline V gene lookup returns CDR1 SGHRS and CDR2 YFSETQ. This CDR3 has 14 amino acids. CDR3 residues: CASSLDSYTGELFF. DNA of the CDR3: TGCGCCAGCAGCTTGGACAGCTACACCGGGGAGCTGTTTTTT.

This clone was found a few times. The chain uses TRBV19 and TRBJ2-5; D is perhaps TRBD2 (6 bases). V dropped 3 bases and J dropped 1 base, with 9 bases sitting between them. Germline V CDR1 and CDR2: LNHDA, SQIVND (reference sequence). The CDR3 spans 14 residues. CDR3 residues: CASSMAGLQETQYF. The CDR3 nucleotides are TGTGCCAGTAGTATGGCGGGACTCCAAGAGACCCAGTACTTC.

The chain is built from TRBV11-2 and TRBJ2-7; D is unresolved. Trimming shortened V by 3 bases and J by 2 bases, and 17 bases separated the two germline ends. Per the germline V gene, CDR1 is SGHAT and CDR2 is FQNNGV. CDR3 length: 16 amino acids. This CDR3 reads CASSFAPGPGPYEQYF. CDR3 DNA: TGTGCCAGCAGCTTCGCCCCTGGGCCAGGCCCCTACGAGCAGTACTTC.

This sequence joins TRBV5-6 and TRBJ2-1, with 10 bases that match TRBD1. Germline CDR1 reads SGHDT; CDR2 reads YYEEEE. V lost 1 base and J lost 8; bases outside the gene matches: 9. The CDR3 totals 16 residues. The CDR3 region has the DNA TGTGCCAGCAGCTTGAGGGGGACAGGGGAGAGGCATGAGCAGTTCTTC. Amino acids: CASSLRGTGERHEQFF. Filled out from reference TRBV5-6 and TRBJ2-1, the complete variable domain reads DAGVTQSPTHLIKTRGQQVTLRCSPKSGHDTVSWYQQALGQGPQFIFQYYEEEERQRGNFPDRFSGHQFPNYSSELNVNALLLGDSALYLCASSLRGTGERHEQFFGPGTRLTVL.

The V gene is TRBV19, the J gene TRBJ2-6; perhaps TRBD1 as D (5 bases). Trimming cost V 7 bases and J 0 bases, with 13 bases left between them. Germline CDR1 is LNHDA and CDR2 is SQIVND (reference sequence). This CDR3 is built from 16 residues. The CDR3 region has the DNA TGTGCCAGTACCGTGACAGTTTTCTCTGGGGCCAACGTCCTGACTTTC. It encodes CASTVTVFSGANVLTF.

The V and J genes are TRBV27 and TRBJ2-5; TRBD1 agrees at 9 bases. This CDR3 contains 19 residues. With 6 bases clipped from V and 3 bases from J, the junction kept 20 bases outside the gene matches. The germline CDR1 and CDR2 sequences are MNHEY and SMNVEV (reference sequence). This CDR3 reads CASRRGTRRGQGREETQYF. The CDR3 coding sequence is TGTGCCAGCAGGCGCGGGACCCGCCGAGGACAGGGGCGGGAAGAGACCCAGTACTTC.

This rearrangement joins TRBV28 to TRBJ2-7; 7 bases align to TRBD1. This CDR3 contains 14 residues. CDR1 MDHEN and CDR2 SYDVKM come from the germline V gene. V lost 3 bases to trimming and J lost 1 base; unmatched junction nucleotides: 3. The CDR3 coding sequence is TGTGCCAGCAGTTTTGGGGACAGTTCCTACGAGCAGTACTTC. Its translation: CASSFGDSSYEQYF.

With regard to this clone: The same CDR3 is also encoded by other DNA sequences in this sample. The rearrangement joins TRBV5-6 to TRBJ2-4; D unresolved. V was pared by 0 bases and J by 1 base, with 5 bases between. CDR1 and CDR2 (germline): SGHDT, YYEEEE. CDR3 length equals 14 residues. CDR3: CASSLGGAKNIQYF. The CDR3 DNA sequence: TGTGCCAGCAGCTTGGGTGGTGCCAAAAACATTCAGTACTTC. Drawing the rest from reference TRBV5-6 and TRBJ2-4, the complete variable domain is DAGVTQSPTHLIKTRGQQVTLRCSPKSGHDTVSWYQQALGQGPQFIFQYYEEEERQRGNFPDRFSGHQFPNYSSELNVNALLLGDSALYLCASSLGGAKNIQYFGAGTRLSVL.

The chain has TRBV15 and TRBJ2-1, with 9 bases aligning to TRBD1. The germline V gene has CDR1 LNHNV and CDR2 YYDKDF (reference sequence). The CDR3 runs 17 residues. With 0 bases clipped from V and 2 bases from J, the junction kept 5 bases outside the gene matches. The CDR3 loop reads CATSRDSRTGAYNEQFF. The CDR3, as DNA: TGTGCCACCAGCAGAGATTCGAGGACAGGGGCCTACAATGAGCAGTTCTTC.

The chain employs TRBV27 and TRBJ2-3; D possibly corresponds to TRBD2 (7 bases). The CDR3 has 18 residues. V gave up 2 bases and J gave up 3 bases, with 21 bases separating them. The V gene's germline CDR1 is MNHEY and CDR2 SMNVEV (reference sequence). CDR3: CASSLISLGGASTDTQYF. CDR3 DNA: TGTGCCAGCAGTTTAATTTCTCTGGGGGGGGCGAGTACAGATACGCAGTATTTT.

V and J are TRBV19 and TRBJ1-1, with a possible D match to TRBD1 (5 bases). Germline V lookup: CDR1 LNHDA, CDR2 SQIVND (reference sequence). V lost 5 bases to trimming and J lost 4 bases, with 14 bases between them. The CDR3 consists of 14 residues. Written as DNA, the CDR3 is TGTGCCAGTAGTGTCGCCCTGGGGGGCACTGAAGCTTTCTTT. It yields the protein CASSVALGGTEAFF.

The CDR3 spells CASSSRGLVGELFF. DNA of the CDR3: TGTGCCAGCAGTTCCAGGGGGCTGGTGGGGGAGCTGTTTTTT. The J gene is TRBJ2-2, the V gene TRBV27; 8 bases are shared with TRBD1. The germline V gene encodes CDR1 MNHEY and CDR2 SMNVEV (reference sequence). This CDR3 contains 14 residues. Losses at the gene ends were 4 bases for V and 8 bases for J; bases not matched to a gene: 6.

The V gene is TRBV4-3, the J gene TRBJ2-7; 8 bases line up with TRBD1. Trimming took 3 bases from V and 1 from J; bases not matched to a gene: 11. CDR3 length: 17 residues. From germline, CDR1 is LGHNA and CDR2 YSLEER. The CDR3 DNA reads as TGCGCCAGCAGCCATGATTGGGGACAGGTGAGATCCTACGAGCAGTACTTC. Amino acids: CASSHDWGQVRSYEQYF.

The gene calls are TRBV19 and TRBJ1-3; 11 nucleotides align to TRBD1. The CDR3 totals 17 residues. Germline V gives CDR1 LNHDA, CDR2 SQIVND (reference sequence). V was pared by 5 bases and J by 0 bases, with 6 bases of the junction left unmatched. The CDR3 spells CASSFRTGGFSGNTIYF. The CDR3 DNA follows: TGTGCCAGTAGTTTTCGGACAGGGGGCTTCTCTGGAAACACCATATATTTT.

The chain joins TRBV7-9 to TRBJ1-2; the match to TRBD1 covers 7 bases. The ends lost 4 bases at V and 5 bases at J; junction bases unmatched: 10. The CDR3 has 15 residues. Germline V lookup: CDR1 SEHNR, CDR2 FQNEAQ (reference sequence). The CDR3 reads CASSSGGGVGYGYTF. Written as DNA, the CDR3 is TGTGCCAGCAGCTCAGGGGGAGGAGTAGGTTATGGCTACACCTTC.

The chain is built from TRBV14 and TRBJ1-2; no reliable D call. V lost 0 bases and J lost 8, with 13 bases in between. In germline, CDR1 is SGHDN, CDR2 FVKESK. This CDR3 has 14 residues. CDR3 region: CASSQDRTVGGYTF. CDR3 sequence (DNA): TGTGCCAGCAGCCAAGATCGGACGGTGGGCGGCTACACCTTC.

This clone was seen only once. V and J are TRBV2 and TRBJ1-2; 7 positions agree with TRBD1. The CDR3 has 15 residues. Trimming removed 0 bases from V and 8 bases from J; junction bases left unmatched: 9. Per germline, CDR1 SNHLY and CDR2 FYNNEI. The CDR3 DNA reads as TGTGCCAGCAGTGAAGCCGCCCGGCAGGGGGAAGGCTACACCTTC. Its protein is CASSEAARQGEGYTF.

The chain is built from TRBV7-9 and TRBJ1-5; D unresolved. The length of the CDR3 is 16 residues. Germline lookup yields CDR1 SEHNR and CDR2 FQNEAQ (reference sequence). Trimming took off 5 bases at V and 4 bases at J, with 18 bases between the two ends. Here the CDR3 DNA reads TGTGCCAGCAGCCCGGCGGACCTCCTGGGGAATCAGCCCCAGCATTTT. Encoded protein: CASSPADLLGNQPQHF.

The J gene is TRBJ2-3, the V gene TRBV9; TRBD2 matches 8 bases. Germline-derived CDR1 and CDR2 are SGDLS and YYNGEE. This CDR3 is built from 18 residues. Germline trimming cut 3 bases from V and 2 bases from J; bases unmatched to any gene: 14. The CDR3 is CASSAPRGAGGPTDTQYF. CDR3 nucleotides: TGTGCCAGCAGCGCCCCCCGAGGTGCGGGAGGACCCACAGATACGCAGTATTTT.

The chain combines TRBV14 with TRBJ2-7, with D possibly being TRBD2 (6 bases). The ends were cut back, 4 bases at V and 2 bases at J, with 12 bases in the middle. This CDR3 contains 14 residues. Germline lookup yields CDR1 SGHDN and CDR2 FVKESK. The CDR3 nucleotides are TGTGCCAGCAGCCGCCGGGACTTTCCCTACGAGCAGTACTTC. Protein sequence: CASSRRDFPYEQYF. Combining the CDR3 with reference TRBV14 and TRBJ2-7 gives the whole variable domain EAGVTQFPSHSVIEKGQTVTLRCDPISGHDNLYWYRRVMGKEIKFLLHFVKESKQDESGMPNNRFLAERTGGTYSTLKVQPAELEDSGVYFCASSRRDFPYEQYFGPGTRLTVT.

The rearrangement links TRBV30 to TRBJ1-5; the D is unclear. Trimming removed 0 bases from V and 7 bases from J, with 10 bases in between. The CDR3 runs 13 residues. The germline V gene has CDR1 GTSNPN and CDR2 SVGIG (reference sequence). The CDR3 spells CAWSVSLGQPQHF. Here the CDR3 DNA reads TGTGCCTGGAGTGTATCCCTCGGACAGCCCCAGCATTTT.

V gene TRBV7-8 combines with J gene TRBJ1-4; 7 positions match TRBD1. The CDR3 covers 17 residues. The junction had 16 bases not matched to a gene; V was cut back by 5 bases and J by 7 bases. Germline CDR1 SGHVS, CDR2 FQNEAQ. Here the CDR3 reads CASSPIGGRLGGEKLFF. Here the CDR3 DNA reads TGTGCCAGCAGCCCCATAGGGGGCCGACTAGGGGGTGAAAAACTGTTTTTT.

The chain is built from TRBV7-6 and TRBJ1-5; the match to TRBD1 covers 7 bases. Germline V gives CDR1 SGHVS, CDR2 FNYEAQ. This CDR3 region has 17 residues. The V segment lost 4 bases and the J segment 0 bases; nucleotides outside the gene matches: 9. The CDR3 here is CASSSEEGAYSNQPQHF. The CDR3 region has the DNA TGTGCCAGCAGCTCCGAGGAGGGGGCCTATAGCAATCAGCCCCAGCATTTT.